The present T cell receptor beta chain was sequenced within a study of OX40 agonist ivuxolimab in advanced cancers. On the study more broadly: Those enrolled were 80% to 85% male, with a mean age of about 66 years and ages from roughly 23 to 80.

The method was immunoSEQ multiplex PCR; TCRdb's version includes in-frame clones alone and lacks a portion of them. The repertoire consists of roughly 28,000 clones, with 87% occurring once and the leading ten covering about 15%. Researchers took blood at baseline, on cycle 4 day 1, and on cycle 7 day 1. As regards this clone: Its cognate antigen is unknown.

Germline V lookup: CDR1 MNHEY, CDR2 SVGAGI. CDR3 length: 13 residues. V was trimmed by 5 bases and J by 4 bases, leaving 9 bases between them. Study-level results: CD8+ T cells (on average) carried more expanded clones than CD4+ T cells.

J is TRBJ1-5 and V is TRBV6-5; a weak D match, TRBD1 (5 bases). Sequencing was performed on CD4+ or CD8+ T cells sorted from blood, taken in a trial of the OX40 agonist ivuxolimab. This clonotype was sampled from an adult with an advanced solid tumor such as melanoma, head and neck, liver or kidney cancer. The CDR3: CASSTQVNQPQHF. In nucleotides, the CDR3 is TGTGCCAGCAGTACACAGGTTAATCAGCCCCAGCATTTT.